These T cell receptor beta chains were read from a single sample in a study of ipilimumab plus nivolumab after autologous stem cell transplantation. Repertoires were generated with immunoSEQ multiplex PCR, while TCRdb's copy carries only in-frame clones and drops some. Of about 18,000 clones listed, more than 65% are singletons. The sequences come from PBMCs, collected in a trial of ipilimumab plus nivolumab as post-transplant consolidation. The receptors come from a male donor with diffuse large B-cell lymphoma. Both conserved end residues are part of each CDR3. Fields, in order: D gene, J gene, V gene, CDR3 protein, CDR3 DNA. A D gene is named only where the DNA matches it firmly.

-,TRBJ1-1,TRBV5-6,CASSLFQWNTEAFF,TGTGCCAGCAGCTTGTTTCAGTGGAACACTGAAGCTTTCTTT
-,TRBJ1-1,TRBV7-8,CASSLARRPDTEAFF,TGTGCCAGCAGCTTAGCGCGGAGGCCAGACACTGAAGCTTTCTTT
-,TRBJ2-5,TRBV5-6,CASSLGVGETQYF,TGTGCCAGCAGCTTGGGGGTAGGGGAGACCCAGTACTTC
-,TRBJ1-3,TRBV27,CASSLFRGPSSGNTIYF,TGTGCCAGCAGTTTATTTCGGGGACCTTCCTCTGGAAACACCATATATTTT
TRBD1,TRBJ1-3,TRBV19,CASSIPPGRGRSGNTIYF,TGTGCCAGTAGTATCCCTCCGGGCAGGGGGCGGTCGGGAAACACCATATATTTT
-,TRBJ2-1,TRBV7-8,CASSWALDTTTYNEQFF,TGTGCCAGCAGCTGGGCCCTAGACACCACAACTTACAATGAGCAGTTCTTC
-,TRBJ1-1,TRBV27,CASSSMEGYTEAFF,TGTGCCAGCAGTTCGATGGAGGGGTACACTGAAGCTTTCTTT
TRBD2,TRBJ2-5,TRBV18,CASSPPGGTQETQYF,TGTGCCAGCTCACCGCCCGGGGGGACCCAAGAGACCCAGTACTTC
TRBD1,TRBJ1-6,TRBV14,CASSLRTGRNSPLHF,TGTGCCAGCAGCCTGCGGACAGGTCGCAATTCACCCCTCCACTTT
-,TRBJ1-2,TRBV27,CASSFSRKEGYTF,TGTGCCAGCAGTTTCAGCCGGAAAGAAGGCTACACCTTC
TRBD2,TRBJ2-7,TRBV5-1,CASSSGLAGGEQYF,TGCGCCAGCAGCTCCGGACTAGCGGGGGGCGAGCAGTACTTC
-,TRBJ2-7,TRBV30,CAWSVPPARNEQYF,TGTGCCTGGAGTGTACCTCCAGCCCGAAACGAGCAGTACTTC
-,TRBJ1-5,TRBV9,CASSGDSGPQHF,TGTGCCAGCTCCGGAGACTCAGGGCCCCAGCATTTT
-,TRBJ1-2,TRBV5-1,CASSFHREDDNYGYTF,TGCGCCAGCAGCTTCCACAGGGAGGACGACAACTATGGCTACACCTTC
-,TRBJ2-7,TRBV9,CASSVSEPLSYEQYF,TGTGCCAGCAGCGTTTCCGAGCCTCTGAGCTACGAGCAGTACTTC
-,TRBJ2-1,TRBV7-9,CASSSWTLSSYNEQFF,TGTGCCAGCAGCTCCTGGACTTTGAGCTCCTACAATGAGCAGTTCTTC
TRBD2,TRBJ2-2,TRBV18,CASSRTPQRGVNTGELFF,TGTGCCAGCTCACGGACCCCCCAGCGGGGGGTAAACACCGGGGAGCTGTTTTTT